The 13 T cell receptor beta chains below come from one sample, sequenced in a study of blood T cell repertoires in COVID-19. TCRdb's table, derived via immunoSEQ multiplex PCR, lists solely in-frame clones and lacks some. The table lists roughly 130,000 clones, approximately 86% of them singletons. What was sequenced was PBMCs or T cells enriched from blood (not recorded which). These receptors were obtained from a woman between 50 and 59 years old who had recovered from COVID-19.

The genes are TRBV5-5 and TRBJ1-2; D uncertain. The V end lost 0 bases, the J end lost 7 bases, and 4 bases lay between the germline ends. Germline V lookup: CDR1 SGHKS, CDR2 YYEKEE (reference sequence). The CDR3 has 11 residues. CDR3 loop: CASSLGLGYTF. CDR3 coding DNA: TGTGCCAGCAGCTTGGGTCTTGGCTACACCTTC.

The V call is TRBV10-3, the J call TRBJ1-6; 8 nucleotides agree with TRBD1. Per germline, CDR1 ENHRY and CDR2 SYGVKD. The V segment lost 4 bases and the J segment 6 bases; nucleotides outside the gene matches: 8. This CDR3 contains 16 residues. CDR3 region: CAISAQGASSNSPLHF. The CDR3 DNA reads as TGTGCCATCAGTGCGCAGGGGGCTTCGAGTAATTCACCCCTCCACTTT.

V and J are TRBV5-1 and TRBJ2-7; no firm D call. Germline CDR1 reads SGHRS; CDR2 reads YFSETQ. The CDR3 runs to 13 residues. V was cut by 4 bases and J by 0 bases, with 8 bases left in between. The CDR3: CASSPGSSYEQYF. The CDR3 DNA is TGCGCCAGCAGCCCAGGTAGCTCCTACGAGCAGTACTTC. Together with reference TRBV5-1 and TRBJ2-7, the CDR3 gives the full variable domain: KAGVTQTPRYLIKTRGQQVTLSCSPISGHRSVSWYQQTPGQGLQFLFEYFSETQRNKGNFPGRFSGRQFSNSRSEMNVSTLELGDSALYLCASSPGSSYEQYFGPGTRLTVT.

This clone was found once. The chain recombines TRBV15 with TRBJ1-2; TRBD1 agrees at 11 bases. This CDR3 spans 16 amino acids. With V trimmed by 5 bases and J by 2 bases, 7 bases remained unmatched. Per the germline V gene, CDR1 is LNHNV and CDR2 is YYDKDF (reference sequence). The CDR3 reads CATSQDRGRPNYGYTF. The CDR3 coding sequence is TGTGCCACCAGCCAGGACAGGGGGCGACCCAACTATGGCTACACCTTC.

The chain has TRBV28 and TRBJ2-5, with 9 bases aligning to TRBD2. Per germline, CDR1 MDHEN and CDR2 SYDVKM. After removal of 7 bases from V and 5 bases from J, the junction contained 14 bases not matched to a gene. This CDR3 comprises 16 residues. The CDR3 bases are TGTGCCAGCATTAAGGCGGGGGGGCCGAGTTCCGAGACCCAGTACTTC. It yields the protein CASIKAGGPSSETQYF.

The chain combines TRBV9 with TRBJ2-3; possible D gene TRBD1, 5 bases. Germline assignment: CDR1 SGDLS and CDR2 YYNGEE. The CDR3 has 16 amino acids. With 3 bases removed from V and 1 base from J, the gap between germline ends came to 15 bases. CDR3 in amino acids: CASSAKGVGGTDTQYF. As DNA, the CDR3 is TGTGCCAGCAGCGCCAAAGGGGTTGGGGGCACAGATACGCAGTATTTT.

This clone was recorded a few times. The rearrangement joins TRBV3-1 (or the pseudogene TRBV3-2) to TRBJ1-1; D not resolved. The germline CDR1 and CDR2 sequences are LGHDT and YNNKEL (reference sequence). V was cut by 1 base and J by 1 base, with 13 bases left in between. The CDR3 loop spans 16 amino acids. The CDR3 bases are TGTGCCAGCAGCCAAGGGGCAATTAACCCGAACACTGAAGCTTTCTTT. It specifies CASSQGAINPNTEAFF.

The chain uses TRBV7-3 and TRBJ1-1; maybe TRBD1 (5 bases). V lost 5 bases and J 4 bases, leaving 14 bases between the germline ends. Germline V lookup: CDR1 SGHTA, CDR2 FQGTGA. The CDR3 spans 14 residues. This chain's CDR3 is CASSESAGLTEAFF. The CDR3 DNA sequence: TGTGCCAGCAGCGAATCCGCGGGGCTCACTGAAGCTTTCTTT.

This chain connects TRBV7-2 to TRBJ2-5; D is perhaps TRBD2 (7 bases). This CDR3 has 13 residues. CDR1 is SGHTA, CDR2 FQGNSA, per germline. Trimming removed 6 bases at V and 5 bases at J, with 13 bases between. The CDR3 region has the DNA TGTGCCAGCAGTTCCGGGGGGCACGAGACCCAGTACTTC. It specifies CASSSGGHETQYF. Using reference TRBV7-2 and TRBJ2-5 for the parts outside the CDR3, the full variable domain is GAGVSQSPSNKVTEKGKDVELRCDPISGHTALYWYRQSLGQGLEFLIYFQGNSAPDKSGLPSDRFSAERTGGSVSTLTIQRTQQEDSAVYLCASSSGGHETQYFGPGTRLLVL.

V and J are TRBV10-1 and TRBJ2-5; 8 nucleotides line up with TRBD1. The CDR3 spans 16 residues. CDR1 and CDR2 from the germline V gene are WNHNN and SYGVQD (reference sequence). Trimming at V came to 8 bases and at J to 5 bases, leaving 16 bases not matched to a gene. This CDR3 is CASSGTGGFYGETQYF. The CDR3 nucleotides read TGCGCCAGCTCCGGGACAGGAGGATTTTATGGGGAGACCCAGTACTTC.

The CDR3 region is CASSLIAGTTAQSLHF. In DNA form, the CDR3 reads TGCGCCAGCAGCCTCATCGCCGGGACAACGGCTCAATCCCTCCACTTT. The V and J genes are TRBV4-3 and TRBJ1-6; D is possibly TRBD1 (6 bases). Germline V lookup: CDR1 LGHNA, CDR2 YSLEER. Trimming removed 4 bases from V and 14 bases from J, with 24 bases in between. CDR3 length: 16 amino acids.

The chain employs TRBV7-3 and TRBJ2-1; 10 bases agree with TRBD2. Losses at the gene ends were 4 bases for V and 1 base for J; bases not matched to a gene: 13. This CDR3 spans 19 amino acids. Germline CDR1 and CDR2: SGHTA and FQGTGA. This chain's CDR3 is CASSSRKAGGPASYNEQFF. In DNA form, the CDR3 reads TGTGCCAGCAGCTCCCGGAAAGCGGGGGGGCCCGCGTCCTACAATGAGCAGTTCTTC.

V usage is TRBV5-4 and J usage is TRBJ2-3; D might be TRBD1 (6 bases). The CDR3 consists of 15 residues. Germline loops: CDR1 SGHNT, CDR2 YYREEE (reference sequence). Trimming cost V 0 bases and J 4 bases, with 12 bases left between them. The CDR3 DNA is TGTGCCAGCAGCTTGGTGGTAAGGGGGTCAGATACGCAGTATTTT. Protein product: CASSLVVRGSDTQYF.